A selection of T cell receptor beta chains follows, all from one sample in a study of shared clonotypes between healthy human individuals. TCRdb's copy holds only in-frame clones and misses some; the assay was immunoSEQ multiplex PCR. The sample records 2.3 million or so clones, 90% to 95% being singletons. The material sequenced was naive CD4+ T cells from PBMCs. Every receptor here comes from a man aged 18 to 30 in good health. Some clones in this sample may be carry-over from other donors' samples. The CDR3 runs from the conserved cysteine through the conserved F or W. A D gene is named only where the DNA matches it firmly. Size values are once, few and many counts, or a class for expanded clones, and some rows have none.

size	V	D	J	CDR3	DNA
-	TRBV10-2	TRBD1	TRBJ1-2	CASSRYQGAGYGYTF	TGCGCCAGCAGTCGATACCAGGGGGCCGGGTATGGCTACACCTTC
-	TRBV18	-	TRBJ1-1	CASSPQDEAFF	TGTGCCAGCTCACCCCAAGATGAAGCTTTCTTT
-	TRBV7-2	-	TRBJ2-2	CASSLIGWESTGELFF	TGTGCCAGCAGCTTAATAGGTTGGGAGAGCACCGGGGAGCTGTTTTTT
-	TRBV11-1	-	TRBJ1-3	CASSLDPESSGNTIYF	TGTGCCAGCAGCTTAGATCCGGAGAGCTCTGGAAACACCATATATTTT
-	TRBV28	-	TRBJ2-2	CASIGRNTGELFF	TGTGCCAGCATCGGGAGGAACACCGGGGAGCTGTTTTTT
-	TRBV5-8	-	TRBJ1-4	CASSLVGKLFF	TGTGCCAGCAGCTTAGTAGGAAAACTGTTTTTT
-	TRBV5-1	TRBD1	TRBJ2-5	CASSTSPQGTGGETQYF	TGCGCCAGCAGCACCTCCCCCCAAGGGACAGGCGGAGAGACCCAGTACTTC
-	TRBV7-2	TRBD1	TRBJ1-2	CASSSTGTGGFGYTF	TGTGCCAGCAGCTCAACCGGGACAGGGGGCTTTGGCTACACCTTC
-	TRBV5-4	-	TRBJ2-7	CASSLGSSKSSYEQYF	TGTGCCAGCAGCTTGGGAAGTTCGAAAAGCTCCTACGAGCAGTACTTC
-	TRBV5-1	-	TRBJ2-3	CASSLEGNTQYF	TGCGCCAGCAGCTTGGAAGGCAATACGCAGTATTTT
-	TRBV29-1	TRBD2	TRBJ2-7	CSVEGRGVSEQYF	TGCAGCGTCGAGGGCCGGGGGGTAAGCGAGCAGTACTTC
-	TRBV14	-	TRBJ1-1	CASTHWRDNRVDGTEAFF	TGTGCCAGCACACACTGGAGGGATAACAGGGTTGACGGCACTGAAGCTTTCTTT
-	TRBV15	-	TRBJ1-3	CATSREGGPPFDSGNTIYF	TGTGCCACCAGCAGAGAGGGGGGACCGCCGTTCGATTCTGGAAACACCATATATTTT
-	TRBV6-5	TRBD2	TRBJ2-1	CASSWTSGIYNEQFF	TGTGCCAGCAGTTGGACTAGCGGGATCTACAATGAGCAGTTCTTC
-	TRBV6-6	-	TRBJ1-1	CASSTNTEAFF	TGTGCCAGCAGCACGAACACTGAAGCTTTCTTT
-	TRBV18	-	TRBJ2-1	CASSPRRDHEQFF	TGTGCCAGCTCACCACGGCGGGACCATGAGCAGTTCTTC
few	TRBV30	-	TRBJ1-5	CAWRSPRGRPGQPQHF	TGTGCCTGGAGATCCCCCAGGGGCAGACCTGGTCAGCCCCAGCATTTT
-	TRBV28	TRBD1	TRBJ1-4	CASKTGTGGEKLFF	TGTGCCAGCAAAACCGGGACAGGGGGTGAAAAACTGTTTTTT
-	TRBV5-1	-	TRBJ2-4	CASSLGQSSNIQYF	TGCGCCAGCAGCTTGGGACAGTCCTCAAACATTCAGTACTTC
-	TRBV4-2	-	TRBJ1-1	CASSQPTGMNTEAFF	TGTGCCAGCAGCCAACCCACAGGGATGAACACTGAAGCTTTCTTT
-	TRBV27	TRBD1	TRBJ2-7	CASSFGAGGFPEQYF	TGTGCCAGCAGTTTTGGGGCAGGGGGTTTCCCGGAGCAGTACTTC